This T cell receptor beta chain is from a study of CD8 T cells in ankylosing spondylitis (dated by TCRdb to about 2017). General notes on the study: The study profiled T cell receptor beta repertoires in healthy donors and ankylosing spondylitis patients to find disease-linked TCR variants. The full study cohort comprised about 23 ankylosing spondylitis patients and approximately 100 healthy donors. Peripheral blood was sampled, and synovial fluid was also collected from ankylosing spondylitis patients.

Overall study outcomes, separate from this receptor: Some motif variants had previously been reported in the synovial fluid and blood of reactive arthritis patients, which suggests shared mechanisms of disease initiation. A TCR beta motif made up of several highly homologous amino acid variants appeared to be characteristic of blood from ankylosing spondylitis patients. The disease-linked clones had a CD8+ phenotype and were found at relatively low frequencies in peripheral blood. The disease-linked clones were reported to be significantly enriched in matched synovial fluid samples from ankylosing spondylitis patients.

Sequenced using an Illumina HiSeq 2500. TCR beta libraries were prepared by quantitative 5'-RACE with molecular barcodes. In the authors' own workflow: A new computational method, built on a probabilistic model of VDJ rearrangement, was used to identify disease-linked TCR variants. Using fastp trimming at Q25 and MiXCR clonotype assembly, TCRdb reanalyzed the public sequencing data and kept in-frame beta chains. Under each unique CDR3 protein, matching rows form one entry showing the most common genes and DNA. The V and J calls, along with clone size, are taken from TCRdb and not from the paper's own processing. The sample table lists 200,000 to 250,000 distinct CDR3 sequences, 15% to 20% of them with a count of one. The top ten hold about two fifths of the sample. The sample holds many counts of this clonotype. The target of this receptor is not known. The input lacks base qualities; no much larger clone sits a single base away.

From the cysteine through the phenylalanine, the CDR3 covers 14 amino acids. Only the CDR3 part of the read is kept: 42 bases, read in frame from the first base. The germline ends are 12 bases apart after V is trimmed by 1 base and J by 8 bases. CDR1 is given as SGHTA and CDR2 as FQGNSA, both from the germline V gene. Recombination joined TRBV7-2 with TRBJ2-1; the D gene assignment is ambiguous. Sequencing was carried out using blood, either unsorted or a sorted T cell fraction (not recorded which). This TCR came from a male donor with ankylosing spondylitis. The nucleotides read TGTGCCAGCAGCTTAGATGGGCCCTTGGATGAGCAGTTCTTC. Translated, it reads CASSLDGPLDEQFF.